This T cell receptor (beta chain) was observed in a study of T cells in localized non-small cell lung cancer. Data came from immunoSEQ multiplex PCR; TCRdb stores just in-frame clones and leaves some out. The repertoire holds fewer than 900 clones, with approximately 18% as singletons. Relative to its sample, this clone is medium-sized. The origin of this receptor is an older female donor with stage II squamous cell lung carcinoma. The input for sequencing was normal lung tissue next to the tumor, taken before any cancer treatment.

CDR3 region: CASSPSAGAYNEQFF. In DNA, the CDR3 is TGTGCCAGCAGCCCTAGCGCCGGGGCCTACAATGAGCAGTTCTTC. This rearrangement joins TRBV11-3 to TRBJ2-1; D might be TRBD2 (6 bases). This CDR3 is built from 15 residues. Germline V gene sequence: CDR1 SGHNT, CDR2 YENEEA. V was cut by 5 bases and J by 2 bases, with 13 bases left in between.